These T cell receptor beta chains were read from a single sample in a study of T cells after yellow fever vaccination. A single record per CDR3 protein comes from TCRdb applying MiXCR to the 5' RACE reads. Here the sample spans about 340,000 distinct CDR3 sequences, approximately 13% being singletons. The sequenced sample was CD4+ T cells sorted from PBMCs, obtained 15 days after the yellow fever booster vaccination. Receptors were obtained from a man between 18 and 29 years old who received the YFV17D yellow fever vaccine. Both conserved end residues are part of each CDR3. Fields, in order: CDR3 protein, CDR3 DNA, clone size, V gene, D gene, CDR3 length, J gene. A D gene is named only where the DNA matches it firmly. Some rows have no size entry. The others give once, few or many, or a class for an expanded clone.

cdr3_aa: CAISESTGLGSGNTIYF
cdr3_nt: TGTGCCATCAGTGAGTCGACAGGGCTCGGCTCTGGAAACACCATATATTTT
clone_size: .
v_call: TRBV10-3
d_call: TRBD1
cdr3_length: 17
j_call: TRBJ1-3

cdr3_aa: CASSSQAGQETQYF
cdr3_nt: TGTGCCAGCAGCTCGCAGGCCGGTCAAGAGACCCAGTACTTC
clone_size: few
v_call: TRBV7-2
d_call: .
cdr3_length: 14
j_call: TRBJ2-5

cdr3_aa: CSVEDPGGAGRVLHGYTF
cdr3_nt: TGCAGCGTTGAAGATCCGGGGGGTGCTGGTCGGGTCCTACATGGCTACACCTTC
clone_size: .
v_call: TRBV29-1
d_call: .
cdr3_length: 18
j_call: TRBJ1-2

cdr3_aa: CASRSNSYGYTF
cdr3_nt: TGTGCCAGCAGATCTAATAGCTATGGCTACACCTTC
clone_size: .
v_call: TRBV2
d_call: .
cdr3_length: 12
j_call: TRBJ1-2

cdr3_aa: CASSYSRGLDYGYTF
cdr3_nt: TGTGCCAGCAGTTACTCCAGGGGGCTTGACTATGGCTACACCTTC
clone_size: few
v_call: TRBV6-5
d_call: TRBD1
cdr3_length: 15
j_call: TRBJ1-2

cdr3_aa: CASSFSRRVFYEQYF
cdr3_nt: TGTGCCAGCAGTTTCAGTCGGAGGGTATTCTACGAGCAGTACTTC
clone_size: few
v_call: TRBV12-3/TRBV12-4
d_call: .
cdr3_length: 15
j_call: TRBJ2-7

cdr3_aa: CASSATGLSQPQHF
cdr3_nt: TGTGCCAGCAGTGCGACGGGTCTCTCTCAGCCCCAGCATTTT
clone_size: few
v_call: TRBV14
d_call: .
cdr3_length: 14
j_call: TRBJ1-5

cdr3_aa: CASSPLGGQANYGYTF
cdr3_nt: TGTGCCAGCTCACCACTCGGCGGTCAAGCTAACTATGGCTACACCTTC
clone_size: few
v_call: TRBV18
d_call: .
cdr3_length: 16
j_call: TRBJ1-2

cdr3_aa: CASSLPPPRGEETQYF
cdr3_nt: TGCGCCAGCAGCTTACCCCCTCCGCGGGGGGAAGAGACCCAGTACTTC
clone_size: few
v_call: TRBV5-1
d_call: TRBD2
cdr3_length: 16
j_call: TRBJ2-5

cdr3_aa: CAISDRGQGADEQFF
cdr3_nt: TGTGCCATCAGTGACCGAGGACAGGGGGCAGATGAGCAGTTCTTC
clone_size: few
v_call: TRBV10-3
d_call: TRBD1
cdr3_length: 15
j_call: TRBJ2-1

cdr3_aa: CASSYGKGTNQPQHF
cdr3_nt: TGTGCCAGCAGCTATGGAAAGGGAACTAATCAGCCCCAGCATTTT
clone_size: many
v_call: TRBV5-6
d_call: .
cdr3_length: 15
j_call: TRBJ1-5

cdr3_aa: CASSPVGSEAFF
cdr3_nt: TGTGCCAGCAGCCCGGTGGGGTCTGAAGCTTTCTTT
clone_size: .
v_call: TRBV2
d_call: .
cdr3_length: 12
j_call: TRBJ1-1

cdr3_aa: CASSWTDKETQYF
cdr3_nt: TGTGCCAGCAGTTGGACCGACAAAGAGACCCAGTACTTC
clone_size: .
v_call: TRBV12-3/TRBV12-4
d_call: .
cdr3_length: 13
j_call: TRBJ2-5

cdr3_aa: CASSGLAGGSTDTQYF
cdr3_nt: TGCGCCAGCAGTGGGCTAGCGGGGGGTAGCACAGATACGCAGTATTTT
clone_size: few
v_call: TRBV5-1
d_call: TRBD2
cdr3_length: 16
j_call: TRBJ2-3

cdr3_aa: CASKEGTSKEKLFF
cdr3_nt: TGTGCCAGCAAAGAAGGGACCTCGAAAGAAAAACTGTTTTTT
clone_size: few
v_call: TRBV6-2/TRBV6-3
d_call: .
cdr3_length: 14
j_call: TRBJ1-4

cdr3_aa: CASGRDVVGTGELFF
cdr3_nt: TGCGCCAGCGGCCGGGACGTAGTAGGTACCGGGGAGCTGTTTTTT
clone_size: once
v_call: TRBV5-1
d_call: .
cdr3_length: 15
j_call: TRBJ2-2

cdr3_aa: CASSYSSSHQTGELFF
cdr3_nt: TGTGCCAGCAGTTACTCGTCCTCGCACCAAACCGGGGAGCTGTTTTTT
clone_size: .
v_call: TRBV6-2/TRBV6-3
d_call: .
cdr3_length: 16
j_call: TRBJ2-2

cdr3_aa: CASRRGGIYNEQFF
cdr3_nt: TGTGCCAGCAGACGCGGGGGGATCTACAATGAGCAGTTCTTC
clone_size: few
v_call: TRBV6-5
d_call: TRBD2
cdr3_length: 14
j_call: TRBJ2-1

cdr3_aa: CASSPSRDTLSYNEQFF
cdr3_nt: TGTGCCAGCAGCCCGAGCCGGGACACATTATCCTACAATGAGCAGTTCTTC
clone_size: few
v_call: TRBV21-1
d_call: .
cdr3_length: 17
j_call: TRBJ2-1

cdr3_aa: CASSIDRGSNQPQHF
cdr3_nt: TGTGCCAGCAGCATAGACAGGGGGAGCAATCAGCCCCAGCATTTT
clone_size: .
v_call: TRBV6-2/TRBV6-3
d_call: TRBD1
cdr3_length: 15
j_call: TRBJ1-5

cdr3_aa: CASSLRTGEAGELFF
cdr3_nt: TGCGCCAGCAGCTTGCGGACAGGGGAGGCCGGGGAGCTGTTTTTT
clone_size: once
v_call: TRBV5-1
d_call: TRBD1
cdr3_length: 15
j_call: TRBJ2-2

cdr3_aa: CASSQDFAGTYGYTF
cdr3_nt: TGCGCCAGCAGCCAAGATTTTGCCGGGACGTATGGCTACACCTTC
clone_size: .
v_call: TRBV4-1
d_call: .
cdr3_length: 15
j_call: TRBJ1-2

cdr3_aa: CAAQGENQPQHF
cdr3_nt: TGTGCCGCACAGGGGGAAAATCAGCCCCAGCATTTT
clone_size: .
v_call: TRBV24-1
d_call: TRBD1
cdr3_length: 12
j_call: TRBJ1-5

cdr3_aa: CASSSPFDRADTQYF
cdr3_nt: TGTGCCAGCAGTTCTCCGTTCGACAGGGCAGATACGCAGTATTTT
clone_size: many
v_call: TRBV27
d_call: TRBD1
cdr3_length: 15
j_call: TRBJ2-3

cdr3_aa: CASSYSPGRSTYEQYF
cdr3_nt: TGTGCCAGCAGTTACTCCCCGGGGAGGTCTACCTACGAGCAGTACTTC
clone_size: .
v_call: TRBV6-6
d_call: .
cdr3_length: 16
j_call: TRBJ2-7

cdr3_aa: CASSEGGGELFF
cdr3_nt: TGTGCCAGCAGTGAAGGGGGCGGGGAGCTGTTTTTT
clone_size: few
v_call: TRBV2
d_call: .
cdr3_length: 12
j_call: TRBJ2-2

cdr3_aa: CASSDAGTGIGEQYF
cdr3_nt: TGCGCCAGCAGCGACGCCGGGACAGGGATTGGCGAGCAGTACTTC
clone_size: few
v_call: TRBV5-1
d_call: TRBD1
cdr3_length: 15
j_call: TRBJ2-7

cdr3_aa: CASSRDSTRDLGNQPQHF
cdr3_nt: TGCGCCAGCAGCCGAGATTCAACAAGGGATCTGGGCAATCAGCCCCAGCATTTT
clone_size: few
v_call: TRBV4-1
d_call: .
cdr3_length: 18
j_call: TRBJ1-5

cdr3_aa: CASSPGRGPRNEKLFF
cdr3_nt: TGTGCCAGCAGCCCAGGGAGGGGGCCACGAAATGAAAAACTGTTTTTT
clone_size: few
v_call: TRBV7-6
d_call: TRBD1
cdr3_length: 16
j_call: TRBJ1-4

cdr3_aa: CAGRTAANYGYTF
cdr3_nt: TGTGCCGGCAGGACAGCCGCTAACTATGGCTACACCTTC
clone_size: .
v_call: TRBV25-1
d_call: .
cdr3_length: 13
j_call: TRBJ1-2

cdr3_aa: CASSLGLAGETQYF
cdr3_nt: TGTGCCAGCTCACTCGGACTAGCCGGAGAGACCCAGTACTTC
clone_size: many
v_call: TRBV5-1
d_call: TRBD2
cdr3_length: 14
j_call: TRBJ2-5

cdr3_aa: CASSLDRVDTGELFF
cdr3_nt: TGCGCCAGCAGCTTGGACAGGGTCGACACCGGGGAGCTGTTTTTT
clone_size: many
v_call: TRBV5-1
d_call: .
cdr3_length: 15
j_call: TRBJ2-2

cdr3_aa: CASTRRTGGTGELFF
cdr3_nt: TGTGCCAGCACCCGCCGGACTGGGGGCACCGGGGAGCTGTTTTTT
clone_size: few
v_call: TRBV2
d_call: .
cdr3_length: 15
j_call: TRBJ2-2

cdr3_aa: CASSPTGNGGNIQYF
cdr3_nt: TGTGCCAGCAGCCCCACCGGGAACGGTGGGAACATTCAGTACTTC
clone_size: .
v_call: TRBV5-4
d_call: .
cdr3_length: 15
j_call: TRBJ2-4

cdr3_aa: CASSLSRDRPPQHF
cdr3_nt: TGTGCCAGCAGTTTGTCCCGGGACAGGCCGCCCCAGCATTTT
clone_size: few
v_call: TRBV7-2
d_call: TRBD1
cdr3_length: 14
j_call: TRBJ1-5

cdr3_aa: CASSLEVATEAFF
cdr3_nt: TGCGCCAGCAGCTTGGAAGTAGCCACTGAAGCTTTCTTT
clone_size: few
v_call: TRBV5-1
d_call: .
cdr3_length: 13
j_call: TRBJ1-1

cdr3_aa: CASSSDTTDTQYF
cdr3_nt: TGTGCCAGCAGCTCGGACACCACAGATACGCAGTATTTT
clone_size: .
v_call: TRBV5-6
d_call: .
cdr3_length: 13
j_call: TRBJ2-3

cdr3_aa: CASSPPGALSYNEQFF
cdr3_nt: TGTGCCAGCAGCCCGCCGGGGGCTCTCTCCTACAATGAGCAGTTCTTC
clone_size: many
v_call: TRBV9
d_call: .
cdr3_length: 16
j_call: TRBJ2-1

cdr3_aa: CASSYRVGVNQPQHF
cdr3_nt: TGTGCCAGCAGCTACCGGGTGGGGGTTAATCAGCCCCAGCATTTT
clone_size: .
v_call: TRBV28
d_call: .
cdr3_length: 15
j_call: TRBJ1-5

cdr3_aa: CSAPTSGGPADTQYF
cdr3_nt: TGCAGTGCGCCGACTAGCGGGGGGCCCGCAGATACGCAGTATTTT
clone_size: once
v_call: TRBV20-1
d_call: TRBD2
cdr3_length: 15
j_call: TRBJ2-3

cdr3_aa: CASSEVEGGSPYGYTF
cdr3_nt: TGTGCCAGCAGTGAAGTAGAGGGCGGCAGCCCCTATGGCTACACCTTC
clone_size: .
v_call: TRBV6-1
d_call: .
cdr3_length: 16
j_call: TRBJ1-2

cdr3_aa: CASDRGTGISTEAFF
cdr3_nt: TGCGCCAGCGACCGCGGGACAGGGATTAGCACTGAAGCTTTCTTT
clone_size: .
v_call: TRBV5-1
d_call: TRBD1
cdr3_length: 15
j_call: TRBJ1-1

cdr3_aa: CATSPPGRVGTNEKLFF
cdr3_nt: TGTGCCACCAGCCCTCCGGGACGAGTGGGAACTAATGAAAAACTGTTTTTT
clone_size: few
v_call: TRBV15
d_call: .
cdr3_length: 17
j_call: TRBJ1-4

cdr3_aa: CASSLQEGDTQYF
cdr3_nt: TGCGCCAGCAGCCTGCAAGAGGGAGATACGCAGTATTTT
clone_size: .
v_call: TRBV4-3
d_call: .
cdr3_length: 13
j_call: TRBJ2-3

cdr3_aa: CSVEKGTGNIYGYTF
cdr3_nt: TGCAGCGTTGAAAAGGGGACAGGGAACATCTATGGCTACACCTTC
clone_size: few
v_call: TRBV29-1
d_call: TRBD1
cdr3_length: 15
j_call: TRBJ1-2

cdr3_aa: CATSDWNQPQHF
cdr3_nt: TGTGCCACCAGTGATTGGAATCAGCCCCAGCATTTT
clone_size: many
v_call: TRBV24-1
d_call: .
cdr3_length: 12
j_call: TRBJ1-5

cdr3_aa: CASSQRSPREGNSPLHF
cdr3_nt: TGCGCCAGCAGCCAGAGGTCCCCTCGAGAAGGGAATTCACCCCTCCACTTT
clone_size: few
v_call: TRBV4-3
d_call: .
cdr3_length: 17
j_call: TRBJ1-6

cdr3_aa: CASSDLQGTGYTF
cdr3_nt: TGCGCCAGCAGTGATCTACAGGGAACTGGCTACACCTTC
clone_size: few
v_call: TRBV10-2
d_call: .
cdr3_length: 13
j_call: TRBJ1-2

cdr3_aa: CASSVDRLGQPQHF
cdr3_nt: TGTGCCAGCAGTGTCGATCGATTGGGTCAGCCCCAGCATTTT
clone_size: few
v_call: TRBV6-1
d_call: .
cdr3_length: 14
j_call: TRBJ1-5

cdr3_aa: CATSGDRIDTGELFF
cdr3_nt: TGTGCCACCAGCGGGGACAGGATAGACACCGGGGAGCTGTTTTTT
clone_size: many
v_call: TRBV15
d_call: TRBD1
cdr3_length: 15
j_call: TRBJ2-2

cdr3_aa: CASSPRGTKNIQYF
cdr3_nt: TGTGCCAGCAGCCCCCGGGGAACCAAAAACATTCAGTACTTC
clone_size: .
v_call: TRBV7-2
d_call: .
cdr3_length: 14
j_call: TRBJ2-4

cdr3_aa: CASSLAGDRGLGTYEQYF
cdr3_nt: TGTGCCAGCAGCTTAGCAGGGGACAGGGGGCTCGGCACCTACGAGCAGTACTTC
clone_size: .
v_call: TRBV7-2
d_call: TRBD1
cdr3_length: 18
j_call: TRBJ2-7

cdr3_aa: CATSDASSNQPQHF
cdr3_nt: TGTGCCACCAGTGATGCCAGTAGCAATCAGCCCCAGCATTTT
clone_size: few
v_call: TRBV24-1
d_call: .
cdr3_length: 14
j_call: TRBJ1-5